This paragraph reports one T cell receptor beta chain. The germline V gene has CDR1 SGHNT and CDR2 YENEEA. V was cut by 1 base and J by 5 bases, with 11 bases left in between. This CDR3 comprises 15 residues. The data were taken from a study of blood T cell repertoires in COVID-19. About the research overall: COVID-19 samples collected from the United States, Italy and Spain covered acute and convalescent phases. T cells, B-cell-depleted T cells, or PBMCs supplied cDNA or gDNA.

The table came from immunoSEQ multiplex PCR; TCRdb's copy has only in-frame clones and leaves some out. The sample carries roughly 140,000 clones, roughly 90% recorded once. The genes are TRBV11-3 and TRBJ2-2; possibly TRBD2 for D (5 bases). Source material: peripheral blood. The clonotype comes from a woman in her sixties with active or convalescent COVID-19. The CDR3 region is CASSLGGPVTGELFF. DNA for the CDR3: TGTGCCAGCAGCTTAGGCGGGCCAGTTACCGGGGAGCTGTTTTTT.